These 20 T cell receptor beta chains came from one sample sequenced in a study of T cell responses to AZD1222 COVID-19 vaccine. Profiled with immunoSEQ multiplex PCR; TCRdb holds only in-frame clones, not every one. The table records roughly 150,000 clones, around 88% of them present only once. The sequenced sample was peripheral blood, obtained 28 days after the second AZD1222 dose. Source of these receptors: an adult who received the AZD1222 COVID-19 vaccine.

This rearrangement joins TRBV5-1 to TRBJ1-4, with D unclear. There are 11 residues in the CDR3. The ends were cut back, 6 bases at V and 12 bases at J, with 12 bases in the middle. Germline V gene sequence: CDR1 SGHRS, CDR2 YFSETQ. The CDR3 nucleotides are TGCGCCAGCACCGCCGGGGAGGAACTGTTTTTT. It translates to CASTAGEELFF. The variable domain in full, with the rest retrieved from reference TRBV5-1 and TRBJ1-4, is KAGVTQTPRYLIKTRGQQVTLSCSPISGHRSVSWYQQTPGQGLQFLFEYFSETQRNKGNFPGRFSGRQFSNSRSEMNVSTLELGDSALYLCASTAGEELFFGSGTQLSVL.

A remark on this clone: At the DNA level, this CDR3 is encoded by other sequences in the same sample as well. CDR3 DNA: TGTGCCAGCAGTTTACGGGGGCTCACTGAAGCTTTCTTT. This sequence encodes CASSLRGLTEAFF. The V gene is TRBV27, the J gene TRBJ1-1; maybe TRBD1 (6 bases). CDR1 and CDR2 from the germline V gene are MNHEY and SMNVEV (reference sequence). The CDR3 sequence is 13 residues long. The germline V and J ends were trimmed by 2 bases and 4 bases, with 8 bases remaining between them.

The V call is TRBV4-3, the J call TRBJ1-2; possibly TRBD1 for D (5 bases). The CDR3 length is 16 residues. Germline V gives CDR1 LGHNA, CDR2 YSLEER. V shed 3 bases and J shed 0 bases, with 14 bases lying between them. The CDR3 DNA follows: TGCGCCAGCAGCCAGGGACGGAATACCGCTAACTATGGCTACACCTTC. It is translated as CASSQGRNTANYGYTF.

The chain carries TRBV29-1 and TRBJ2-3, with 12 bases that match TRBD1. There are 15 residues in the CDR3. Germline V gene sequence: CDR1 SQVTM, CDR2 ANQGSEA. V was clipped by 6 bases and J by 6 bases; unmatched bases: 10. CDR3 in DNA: TGCAGCGTCACCACCGGGACAGGGGGCGCGGATACGCAGTATTTT. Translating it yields CSVTTGTGGADTQYF.

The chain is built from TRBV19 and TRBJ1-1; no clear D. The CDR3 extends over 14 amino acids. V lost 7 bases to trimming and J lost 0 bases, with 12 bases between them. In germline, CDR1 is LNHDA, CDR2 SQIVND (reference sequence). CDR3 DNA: TGTGCCAGTACGGCGGAACGACTGAACACTGAAGCTTTCTTT. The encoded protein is CASTAERLNTEAFF.

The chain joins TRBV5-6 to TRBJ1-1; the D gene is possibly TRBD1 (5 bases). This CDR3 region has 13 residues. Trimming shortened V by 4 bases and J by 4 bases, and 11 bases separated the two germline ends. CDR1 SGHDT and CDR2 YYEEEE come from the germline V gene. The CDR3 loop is CASSLDTRTEAFF. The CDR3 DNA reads TGTGCCAGCAGCCTGGACACCCGCACTGAAGCTTTCTTT.

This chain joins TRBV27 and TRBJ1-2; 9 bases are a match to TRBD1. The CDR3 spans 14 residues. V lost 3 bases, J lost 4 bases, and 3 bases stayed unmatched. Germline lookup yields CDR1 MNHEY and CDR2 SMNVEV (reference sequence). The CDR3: CASSFTGGGYGYTF. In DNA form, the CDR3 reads TGTGCCAGCAGTTTTACAGGGGGCGGCTATGGCTACACCTTC.

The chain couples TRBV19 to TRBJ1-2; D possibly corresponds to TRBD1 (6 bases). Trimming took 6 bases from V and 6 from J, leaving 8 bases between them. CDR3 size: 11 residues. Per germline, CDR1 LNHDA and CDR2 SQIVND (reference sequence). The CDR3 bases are TGTGCCAGTAGGGACAGTCATGGCTACACCTTC. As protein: CASRDSHGYTF. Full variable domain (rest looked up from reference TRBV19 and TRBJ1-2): DGGITQSPKYLFRKEGQNVTLSCEQNLNHDAMYWYRQDPGQGLRLIYYSQIVNDFQKGDIAEGYSVSREKKESFPLTVTSAQKNPTAFYLCASRDSHGYTFGSGTRLTVV.

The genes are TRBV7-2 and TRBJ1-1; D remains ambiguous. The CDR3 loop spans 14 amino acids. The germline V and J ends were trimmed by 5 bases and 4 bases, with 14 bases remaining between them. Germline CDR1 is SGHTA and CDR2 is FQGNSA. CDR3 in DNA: TGTGCCAGCAGCCCCCCAGGCCAAGGCACTGAAGCTTTCTTT. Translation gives CASSPPGQGTEAFF.

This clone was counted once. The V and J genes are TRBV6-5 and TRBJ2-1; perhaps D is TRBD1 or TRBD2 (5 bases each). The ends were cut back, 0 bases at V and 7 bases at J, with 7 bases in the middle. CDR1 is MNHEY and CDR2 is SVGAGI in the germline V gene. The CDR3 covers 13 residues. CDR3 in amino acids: CASSYSWGNEQFF. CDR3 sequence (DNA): TGTGCCAGCAGTTACTCGTGGGGGAATGAGCAGTTCTTC.

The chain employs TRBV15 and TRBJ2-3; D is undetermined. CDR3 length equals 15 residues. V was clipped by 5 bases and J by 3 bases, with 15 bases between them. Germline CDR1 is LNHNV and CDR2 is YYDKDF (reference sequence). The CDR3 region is CATSHNKGWTDTQYF. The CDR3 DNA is TGTGCCACCAGCCACAACAAGGGTTGGACAGATACGCAGTATTTT.

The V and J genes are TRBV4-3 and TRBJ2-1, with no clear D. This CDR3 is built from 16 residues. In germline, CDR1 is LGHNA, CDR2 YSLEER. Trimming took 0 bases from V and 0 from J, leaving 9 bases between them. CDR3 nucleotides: TGCGCCAGCAGCCAAGACTGGGCCAGCTCCTACAATGAGCAGTTCTTC. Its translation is CASSQDWASSYNEQFF.

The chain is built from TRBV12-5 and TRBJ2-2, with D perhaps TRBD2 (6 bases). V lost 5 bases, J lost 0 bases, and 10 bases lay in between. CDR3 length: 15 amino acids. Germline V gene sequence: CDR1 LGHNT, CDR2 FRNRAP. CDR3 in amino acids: CASGLGLPNTGELFF. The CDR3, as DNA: TGTGCTAGTGGTCTGGGACTCCCGAACACCGGGGAGCTGTTTTTT.

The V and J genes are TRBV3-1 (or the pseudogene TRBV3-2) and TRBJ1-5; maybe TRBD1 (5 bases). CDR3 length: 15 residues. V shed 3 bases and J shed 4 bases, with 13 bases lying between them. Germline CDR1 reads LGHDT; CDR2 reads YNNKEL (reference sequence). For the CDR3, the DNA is TGTGCCAGCAGCCAGACCGGGGCCGTAAATCAGCCCCAGCATTTT. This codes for CASSQTGAVNQPQHF.

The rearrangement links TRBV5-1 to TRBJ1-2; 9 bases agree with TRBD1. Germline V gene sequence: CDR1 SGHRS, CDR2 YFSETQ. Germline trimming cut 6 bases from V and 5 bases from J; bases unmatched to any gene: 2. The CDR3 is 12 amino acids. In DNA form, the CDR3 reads TGCGCCAGCACGGGACAGGGTTATGGCTACACCTTC. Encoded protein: CASTGQGYGYTF. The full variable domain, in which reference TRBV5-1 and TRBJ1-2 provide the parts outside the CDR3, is KAGVTQTPRYLIKTRGQQVTLSCSPISGHRSVSWYQQTPGQGLQFLFEYFSETQRNKGNFPGRFSGRQFSNSRSEMNVSTLELGDSALYLCASTGQGYGYTFGSGTRLTVV.

The CDR3 DNA reads TGCAGTGCGCTCCCCGCAAGCGGCTACACCTTC. This translates into CSALPASGYTF. The chain is built from TRBV20-1 and TRBJ1-2; D unresolved. Trimming stripped 6 bases from V and 8 bases from J, with 13 bases between. The CDR3 length is 11 residues. The germline V gene encodes CDR1 DFQATT and CDR2 SNEGSKA (reference sequence).

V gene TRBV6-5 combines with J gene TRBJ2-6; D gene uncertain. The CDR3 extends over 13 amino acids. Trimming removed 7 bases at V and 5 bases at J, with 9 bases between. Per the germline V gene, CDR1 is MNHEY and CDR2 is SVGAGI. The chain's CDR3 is CASIIARANVLTF. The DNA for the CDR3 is TGTGCCAGCATTATTGCTAGGGCCAACGTCCTGACTTTC.

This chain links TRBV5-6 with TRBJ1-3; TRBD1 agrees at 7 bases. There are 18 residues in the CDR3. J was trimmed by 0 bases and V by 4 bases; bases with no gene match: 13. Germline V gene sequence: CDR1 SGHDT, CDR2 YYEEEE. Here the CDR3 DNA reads TGTGCCAGCAGCCTCCGGCGTACAGGGGCTACCTCTGGAAACACCATATATTTT. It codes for CASSLRRTGATSGNTIYF.

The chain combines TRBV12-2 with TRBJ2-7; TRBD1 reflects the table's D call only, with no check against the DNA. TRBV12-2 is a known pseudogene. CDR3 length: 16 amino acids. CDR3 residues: CASRLARGRPYNEQYF. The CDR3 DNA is TGTGCAAGTCGCTTAGCTAGGGGGCGCCCCTATAACGAGCAGTACTTC.

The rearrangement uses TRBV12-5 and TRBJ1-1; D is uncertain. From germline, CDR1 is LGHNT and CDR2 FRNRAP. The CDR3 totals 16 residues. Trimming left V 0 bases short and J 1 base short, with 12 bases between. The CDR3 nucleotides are TGTGCTAGTGGTTTGGTACAGAATACTCGGAACACTGAAGCTTTCTTT. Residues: CASGLVQNTRNTEAFF.